These 26 T cell receptor beta chains were all obtained from the same sample, sequenced in a study of human T cells and chemical hapten exposure. As for time point: patch test 1, 2 weeks after DPC sensitization. Treatment indicated: therapeutic diphenylcyclopropenone sensitization with weekly scalp DPC. TCRdb analysed the RACE reads with MiXCR anew, one entry per CDR3 protein. This table holds 90,000 or so distinct CDR3 sequences, 10% to 13% found once. The sequencing here drew on whole blood, taken in connection with sensitization to the hapten diphenylcyclopropenone (DPC). The source of these receptors is a man aged 35 to 55 with alopecia areata. Some clones in this sample may be carry-over from other donors' samples.

This clonotype was counted only a few times. The V call is TRBV29-1, the J call TRBJ2-2, with D unresolved. Germline assignment: CDR1 SQVTM and CDR2 ANQGSEA. With 2 bases removed from V and 5 bases from J, the gap between germline ends came to 6 bases. This CDR3 is built from 12 residues. The CDR3 sequence: CSVERATGELFF. In DNA, the CDR3 is TGCAGCGTTGAAAGGGCTACCGGGGAGCTGTTTTTT.

This clonotype was detected many times. The genes are TRBV7-8 and TRBJ2-1; D unclear. The germline gives CDR1 SGHVS, CDR2 FQNEAQ. The CDR3 runs to 16 residues. The ends were cut back, 2 bases at V and 5 bases at J, with 16 bases in the middle. CDR3 sequence: CASSLYAVTKNNEQFF. The CDR3 bases are TGTGCCAGCAGCTTATACGCGGTCACCAAGAACAATGAGCAGTTCTTC.

This clonotype was seen many times. The chain uses TRBV19 and TRBJ2-2; no definite D call. The V end lost 3 bases, the J end lost 4 bases, and 6 bases lay between the germline ends. This CDR3 comprises 13 residues. Germline V gene lookup returns CDR1 LNHDA and CDR2 SQIVND (reference sequence). The CDR3 DNA reads as TGTGCCAGTAGTATGGGCTTCACCGGGGAGCTGTTTTTT. Amino acid sequence: CASSMGFTGELFF.

Only a few counts were recorded for this clonotype. The chain employs TRBV4-1 and TRBJ2-2, with 10 bases that match TRBD2. Germline CDR1 and CDR2: MGHRA and YSYEKL. V gave up 0 bases and J gave up 2 bases; unmatched junction bases: 3. CDR3 length equals 17 residues. CDR3 amino acids: CASSQDWTSGNTGELFF. The CDR3 DNA reads TGCGCCAGCAGCCAAGATTGGACTAGCGGCAACACCGGGGAGCTGTTTTTT.

The chain links TRBV12-3 or TRBV12-4 to TRBJ2-7; possible D gene TRBD2, 5 bases. The CDR3 contains 14 residues. The germline V and J ends were trimmed by 5 bases and 0 bases, with 11 bases remaining between them. The CDR3 nucleotides read TGTGCCAGCAGTACGGGGTACGGCTCCTACGAGCAGTACTTC. Translating gives CASSTGYGSYEQYF.

CDR3 loop: CSVETGRTYNEQFF. CDR3 nucleotides: TGCAGCGTTGAAACAGGGAGGACCTACAATGAGCAGTTCTTC. The chain has TRBV29-1 and TRBJ2-1; either TRBD1 or TRBD2 may supply D (6 bases each). V lost 2 bases and J lost 2, with 10 bases in between. Germline CDR1 reads SQVTM; CDR2 reads ANQGSEA. The CDR3 sequence is 14 residues long.

The table lists this clonotype with many counts. V and J are TRBV7-2 and TRBJ2-5; TRBD1 aligns across 7 bases. Losses at the gene ends were 4 bases for V and 5 bases for J; bases not matched to a gene: 7. The CDR3 is 14 amino acids. Germline V CDR1 and CDR2: SGHTA, FQGNSA. The CDR3, as DNA: TGTGCCAGCAGCTCGGACAGGTGGGGGGAGACCCAGTACTTC. This sequence encodes CASSSDRWGETQYF.

The table lists this clonotype with a few counts. This chain uses TRBV7-3 with TRBJ2-1, with D maybe TRBD2 (6 bases). This CDR3 region has 16 residues. V was cut by 5 bases and J by 0 bases, with 14 bases left in between. Germline assignment: CDR1 SGHTA and CDR2 FQGTGA. CDR3 in DNA: TGTGCCAGCAGCAAAACCCTAGCGAGCTCCTACAATGAGCAGTTCTTC. Amino acids: CASSKTLASSYNEQFF.

By frequency in the sample, this clonotype is medium-sized. The chain has TRBV7-2 and TRBJ1-5, with D uncertain. Germline V gene sequence: CDR1 SGHTA, CDR2 FQGNSA. The CDR3 extends over 15 amino acids. V lost 0 bases, J lost 4 bases, and 10 bases lay in between. The CDR3, as DNA: TGTGCCAGCAGCTTAGCAGGCTGGGAAAATCAGCCCCAGCATTTT. Amino acid sequence: CASSLAGWENQPQHF.

In this sample, this clonotype turned up a few times. V and J are TRBV5-1 and TRBJ2-1, with D perhaps matching TRBD2 (6 bases). The CDR3 totals 15 residues. V shed 5 bases and J shed 4 bases, with 16 bases lying between them. CDR1 SGHRS and CDR2 YFSETQ come from the germline V gene. CDR3 residues: CASRPVATSYNEQFF. The CDR3 region has the DNA TGCGCCAGCAGACCCGTCGCGACTAGTTACAATGAGCAGTTCTTC.

The rearrangement joins TRBV18 to TRBJ2-5, with a possible D match to TRBD2 (6 bases). The V gene's germline CDR1 is KGHSH and CDR2 LQKENI. The CDR3 covers 15 residues. With 4 bases removed from V and 2 bases from J, the gap between germline ends came to 14 bases. The CDR3, as DNA: TGTGCCAGCTCACGAGGAGGGGCTGGGCAAGAGACCCAGTACTTC. Its protein product is CASSRGGAGQETQYF.

This clonotype was counted many times. The chain recombines TRBV4-2 with TRBJ1-4; D unclear. CDR1 is LGHNA and CDR2 is YNFKEQ in the germline V gene. The length of the CDR3 is 15 residues. Deletions cut 0 bases from V and 8 bases from J, with 13 bases between. This CDR3 is CASSQDPTVWEKLFF. The CDR3 nucleotides are TGTGCCAGCAGCCAAGATCCCACGGTCTGGGAAAAACTGTTTTTT.

By sample share, this clonotype is medium-sized. This chain uses TRBV28 with TRBJ2-4; D is ambiguous. There are 12 residues in the CDR3. CDR1 is MDHEN and CDR2 is SYDVKM in the germline V gene. The V and J ends lost 1 base and 7 bases respectively, with 5 bases between them. CDR3 bases: TGTGCCAGCAGTTTATTAGGGAACATTCAGTACTTC. Its translation: CASSLLGNIQYF.

This clonotype appeared many times. The chain employs TRBV7-9 and TRBJ1-1; D is unclear. Trimming stripped 3 bases from V and 8 bases from J, with 7 bases between. The CDR3 extends over 11 amino acids. From germline, CDR1 is SEHNR and CDR2 FQNEAQ (reference sequence). This CDR3 is CASSFSAEAFF. CDR3 in DNA: TGTGCCAGCAGCTTCTCCGCAGAAGCTTTCTTT.

The chain uses TRBV13 and TRBJ2-3, with TRBD2 matching 7 bases. After removal of 5 bases from V and 2 bases from J, the junction contained 19 bases not matched to a gene. Per germline, CDR1 PRHDT and CDR2 FYEKMQ (reference sequence). The CDR3 covers 19 residues. CDR3 residues: CASSHFRFAGVNPTDTQYF. CDR3 bases: TGTGCCAGCAGCCACTTCCGATTTGCGGGAGTGAATCCCACAGATACGCAGTATTTT.

This clonotype has more than one count but fewer than ten. The chain has TRBV7-3 and TRBJ2-3; 11 bases are shared with TRBD1. CDR1 SGHTA and CDR2 FQGTGA come from the germline V gene. The CDR3 runs to 16 residues. With 5 bases clipped from V and 4 bases from J, the junction kept 8 bases outside the gene matches. The CDR3 coding sequence is TGTGCCAGCAGCCTTCGGACAGGGGGCCGAGCAGATACGCAGTATTTT. It specifies CASSLRTGGRADTQYF.

This clonotype was seen more than once but under ten times. The rearrangement uses TRBV27 and TRBJ2-5; 7 positions agree with TRBD2. The length of the CDR3 is 17 residues. The ends lost 3 bases at V and 4 bases at J; junction bases unmatched: 14. Germline V gene lookup returns CDR1 MNHEY and CDR2 SMNVEV (reference sequence). The CDR3 nucleotides read TGTGCCAGCAGTTTTCGGGCTAGCGGAAGTTTAGGAGAGACCCAGTACTTC. Its translation: CASSFRASGSLGETQYF.

The chain links TRBV6-2 or TRBV6-3 to TRBJ2-1; TRBD2 agrees at 10 bases. Germline V gene data show CDR1 as MNHEY and CDR2 as SVGEGT. This CDR3 region has 18 residues. V was pared by 4 bases and J by 7 bases, with 16 bases of the junction left unmatched. The chain's CDR3 is CASSFPTSGATLGNEQFF. DNA of the CDR3: TGTGCCAGCAGTTTCCCTACTAGCGGGGCGACCCTGGGGAATGAGCAGTTCTTC.

This clonotype was counted between two and nine times. The chain uses TRBV7-9 and TRBJ2-5; 8 nucleotides line up with TRBD1. With V trimmed by 5 bases and J by 2 bases, 10 bases remained unmatched. This CDR3 has 16 residues. Germline V CDR1 and CDR2: SEHNR, FQNEAQ (reference sequence). The CDR3 DNA sequence: TGTGCCAGCAGCGCTCCTGACAGGGGTAGTCAAGAGACCCAGTACTTC. Translation: CASSAPDRGSQETQYF.

This clonotype has only a few counts. V is TRBV6-6 and J is TRBJ2-1; unclear D gene. The CDR3 is 11 amino acids. Germline V gives CDR1 MNHNY, CDR2 SVGAGI (reference sequence). With 8 bases removed from V and 6 bases from J, the gap between germline ends came to 8 bases. CDR3 in DNA: TGTGCCAGCCTAAAGAGCAATGAGCAGTTCTTC. Translation: CASLKSNEQFF.

This clonotype turned up a few times. CDR3 in DNA: TGTGCCATCAGGGGGCCAGATACGCAGTATTTT. This translates into CAIRGPDTQYF. This chain connects TRBV10-3 to TRBJ2-3; D possibly corresponds to TRBD1 (5 bases). This CDR3 contains 11 residues. Germline loops: CDR1 ENHRY, CDR2 SYGVKD. Trimming took off 6 bases at V and 4 bases at J, with 5 bases between the two ends.

The chain recombines TRBV20-1 with TRBJ2-7, with D uncertain. This CDR3 spans 14 amino acids. Trimming pared 4 bases from V and 0 bases from J, leaving 13 bases between. Germline V gene lookup returns CDR1 DFQATT and CDR2 SNEGSKA (reference sequence). The CDR3 bases are TGCAGTGCTAACCAGGTCGTTTACTCCTACGAGCAGTACTTC. It yields the protein CSANQVVYSYEQYF.

The chain combines TRBV27 with TRBJ1-6; TRBD1 aligns across 8 bases. V was clipped by 5 bases and J by 0 bases; unmatched bases: 9. Germline V CDR1 and CDR2: MNHEY, SMNVEV (reference sequence). The CDR3 totals 18 residues. CDR3 in amino acids: CASSRLGQGDSYNSPLHF. CDR3 DNA sequence: TGTGCCAGCAGTCGCCTCGGACAGGGAGACTCCTATAATTCACCCCTCCACTTT.

This clonotype was recorded at least ten times. V gene TRBV29-1 combines with J gene TRBJ2-3; D is perhaps TRBD2 (5 bases). The CDR3 length is 13 residues. Germline V gene sequence: CDR1 SQVTM, CDR2 ANQGSEA. V lost 6 bases, J lost 1 base, and 11 bases lay in between. The CDR3 DNA reads TGCAGCGTCCCCTTCGGGGGCACAGATACGCAGTATTTT. Encoded protein: CSVPFGGTDTQYF.

The V and J genes are TRBV24-1 and TRBJ2-1; D is unresolved. Germline CDR1 KGHDR, CDR2 SFDVKD. Trimming took 3 bases from V and 5 from J, leaving 19 bases between them. The CDR3 length is 17 residues. The CDR3 sequence: CATSDVLGLPKDNEQFF. CDR3 in DNA: TGTGCCACCAGTGATGTTCTAGGATTGCCGAAGGACAATGAGCAGTTCTTC.

This clonotype occurred many times. One end of the junction does not line up with germline, which may come from a read error. The V and J genes are TRBV7-2 and TRBJ2-3, with 10 bases lining up with TRBD2. CDR3 length: 15 residues. Germline V gene sequence: CDR1 SGHTA, CDR2 FQGNSA. The DNA for the CDR3 is TGTGCCAGCAGTTTAGCGGGAGGCAGCACAGATACGCAGTATTTT. It is translated as CASSLAGGSTDTQYF. The variable domain in full, completed from reference TRBV7-2 and TRBJ2-3, reads GAGVSQSPSNKVTEKGKDVELRCDPISGHTALYWYRQSLGQGLEFLIYFQGNSAPDKSGLPSDRFSAERTGGSVSTLTIQRTQQEDSAVYLCASSLAGGSTDTQYFGPGTRLTVL.